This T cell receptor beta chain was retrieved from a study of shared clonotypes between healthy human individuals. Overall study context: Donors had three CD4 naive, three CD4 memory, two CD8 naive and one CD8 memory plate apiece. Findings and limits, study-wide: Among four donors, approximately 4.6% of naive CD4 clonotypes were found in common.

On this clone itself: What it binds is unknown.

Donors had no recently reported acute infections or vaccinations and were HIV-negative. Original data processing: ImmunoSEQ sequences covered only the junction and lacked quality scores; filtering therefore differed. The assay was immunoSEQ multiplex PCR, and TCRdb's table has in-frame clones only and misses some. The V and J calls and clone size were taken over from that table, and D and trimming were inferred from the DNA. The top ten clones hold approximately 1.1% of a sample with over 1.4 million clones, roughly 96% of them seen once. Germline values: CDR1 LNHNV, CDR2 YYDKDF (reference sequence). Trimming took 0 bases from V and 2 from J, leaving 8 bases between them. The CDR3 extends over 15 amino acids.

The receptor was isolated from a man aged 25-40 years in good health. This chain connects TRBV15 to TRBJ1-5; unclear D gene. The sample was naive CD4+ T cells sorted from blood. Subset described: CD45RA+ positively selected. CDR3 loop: CATSREDIGNQPQHF. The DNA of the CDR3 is TGTGCCACCAGCAGAGAAGACATCGGCAATCAGCCCCAGCATTTT.